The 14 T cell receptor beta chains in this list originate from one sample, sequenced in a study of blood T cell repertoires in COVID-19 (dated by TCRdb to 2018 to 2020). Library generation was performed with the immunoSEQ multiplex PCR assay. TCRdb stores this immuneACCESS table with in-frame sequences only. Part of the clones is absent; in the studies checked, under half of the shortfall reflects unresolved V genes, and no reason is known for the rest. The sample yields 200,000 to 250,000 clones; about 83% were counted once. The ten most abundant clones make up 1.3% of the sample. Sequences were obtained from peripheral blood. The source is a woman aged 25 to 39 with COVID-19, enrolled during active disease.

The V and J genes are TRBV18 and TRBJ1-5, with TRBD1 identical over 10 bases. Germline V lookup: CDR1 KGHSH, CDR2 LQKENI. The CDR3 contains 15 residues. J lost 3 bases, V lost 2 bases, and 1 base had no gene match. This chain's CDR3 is CASSPGTGDNQPQHF. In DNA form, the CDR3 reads TGTGCCAGCTCACCAGGGACAGGGGACAATCAGCCCCAGCATTTT.

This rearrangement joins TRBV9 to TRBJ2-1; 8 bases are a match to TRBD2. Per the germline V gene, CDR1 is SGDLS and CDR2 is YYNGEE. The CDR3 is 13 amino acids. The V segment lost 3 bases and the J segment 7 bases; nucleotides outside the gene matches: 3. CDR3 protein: CASSATSVNEQFF. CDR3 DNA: TGTGCCAGCAGCGCGACTAGCGTTAATGAGCAGTTCTTC.

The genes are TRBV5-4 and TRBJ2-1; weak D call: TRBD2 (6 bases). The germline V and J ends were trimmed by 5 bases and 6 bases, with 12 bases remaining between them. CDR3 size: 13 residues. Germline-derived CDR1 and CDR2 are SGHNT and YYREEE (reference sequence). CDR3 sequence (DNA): TGTGCCAGCAGTGGGCTAGCGAGCAATGAGCAGTTCTTC. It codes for CASSGLASNEQFF.

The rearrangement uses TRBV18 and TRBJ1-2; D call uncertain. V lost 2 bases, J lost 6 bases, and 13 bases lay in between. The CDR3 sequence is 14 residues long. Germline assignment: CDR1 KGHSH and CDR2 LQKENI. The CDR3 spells CASSPSYVGHGYTF. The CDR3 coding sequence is TGTGCCAGCTCACCATCGTACGTTGGCCATGGCTACACCTTC.

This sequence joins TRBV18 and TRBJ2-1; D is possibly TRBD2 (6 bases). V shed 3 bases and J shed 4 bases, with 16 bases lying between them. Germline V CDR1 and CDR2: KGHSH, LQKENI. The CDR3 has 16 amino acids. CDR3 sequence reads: CASSPNTGTVYNEQFF. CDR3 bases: TGTGCCAGCTCACCGAATACCGGGACTGTTTACAATGAGCAGTTCTTC.

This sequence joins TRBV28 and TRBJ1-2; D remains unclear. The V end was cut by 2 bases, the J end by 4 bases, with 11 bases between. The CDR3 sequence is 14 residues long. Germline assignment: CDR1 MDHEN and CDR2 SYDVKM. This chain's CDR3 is CASSLGLRFYGYTF. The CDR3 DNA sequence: TGTGCCAGCAGTTTAGGACTGCGGTTCTATGGCTACACCTTC.

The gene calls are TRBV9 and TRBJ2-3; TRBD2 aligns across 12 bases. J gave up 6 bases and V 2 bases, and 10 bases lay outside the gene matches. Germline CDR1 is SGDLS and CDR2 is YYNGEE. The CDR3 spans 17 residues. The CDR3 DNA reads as TGTGCCAGCAGCGTGGATCCTAGCGGGGGGGCCCAGGATACGCAGTATTTT. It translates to CASSVDPSGGAQDTQYF.

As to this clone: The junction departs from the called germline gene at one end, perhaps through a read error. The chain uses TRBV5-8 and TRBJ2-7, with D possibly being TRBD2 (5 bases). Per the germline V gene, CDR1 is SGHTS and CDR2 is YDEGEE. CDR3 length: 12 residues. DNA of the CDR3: TGTGCCAGCAGCCTGGACTCCGACGAGCAGTACTTC. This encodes CASSLDSDEQYF.

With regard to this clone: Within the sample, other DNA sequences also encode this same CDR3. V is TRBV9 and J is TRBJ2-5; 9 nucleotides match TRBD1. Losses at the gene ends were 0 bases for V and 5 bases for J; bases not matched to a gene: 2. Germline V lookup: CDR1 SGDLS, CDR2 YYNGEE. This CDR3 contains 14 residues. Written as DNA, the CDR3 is TGTGCCAGCAGCGTAGCGACAGGGGGGGAGACCCAGTACTTC. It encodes CASSVATGGETQYF.

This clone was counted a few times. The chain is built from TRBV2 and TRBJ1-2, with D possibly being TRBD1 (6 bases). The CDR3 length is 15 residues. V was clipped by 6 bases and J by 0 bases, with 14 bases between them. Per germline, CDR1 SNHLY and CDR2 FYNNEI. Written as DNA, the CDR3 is TGTGCCAGCAGGGTTAACAGGGAGTCTAACTATGGCTACACCTTC. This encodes CASRVNRESNYGYTF.

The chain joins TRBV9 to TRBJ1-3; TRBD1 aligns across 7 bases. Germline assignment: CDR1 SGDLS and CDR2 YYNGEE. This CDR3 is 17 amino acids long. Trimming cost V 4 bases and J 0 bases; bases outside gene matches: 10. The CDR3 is CASSPGAGGSSGNTIYF. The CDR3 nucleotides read TGTGCCAGCAGCCCGGGAGCAGGGGGAAGCTCTGGAAACACCATATATTTT.

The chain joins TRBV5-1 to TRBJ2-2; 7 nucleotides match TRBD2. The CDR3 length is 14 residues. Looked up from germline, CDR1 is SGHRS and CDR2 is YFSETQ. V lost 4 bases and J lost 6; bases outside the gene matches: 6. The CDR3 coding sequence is TGCGCCAGCAGCACGACTAGCTCCCCCGGGGAGCTGTTTTTT. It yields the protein CASSTTSSPGELFF.

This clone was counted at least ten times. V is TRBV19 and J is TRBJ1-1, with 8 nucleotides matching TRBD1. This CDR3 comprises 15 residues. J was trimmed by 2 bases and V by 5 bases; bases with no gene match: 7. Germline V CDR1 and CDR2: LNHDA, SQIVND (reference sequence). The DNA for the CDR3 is TGTGCCAGTAGTCCGAGGGACAGGCCCAACACTGAAGCTTTCTTT. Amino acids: CASSPRDRPNTEAFF.

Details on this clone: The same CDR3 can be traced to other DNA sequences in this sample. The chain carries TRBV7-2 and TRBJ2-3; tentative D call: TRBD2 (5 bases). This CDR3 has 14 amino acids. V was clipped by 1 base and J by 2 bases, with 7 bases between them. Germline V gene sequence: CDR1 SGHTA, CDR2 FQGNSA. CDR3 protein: CASSLDGNTDTQYF. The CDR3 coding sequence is TGTGCCAGCAGCTTAGACGGGAACACAGATACGCAGTATTTT.